The 28 T cell receptor beta chains listed next were all sequenced from one sample in a study of radiation and T cells in renal cell carcinoma. This sample's time point: baseline pretreatment blood. The treatment was: 15 Gy SBRT to primary tumor, nephrectomy 4 weeks later. Sequenced by immunoSEQ multiplex PCR; TCRdb stores in-frame clones only, minus some. The repertoire consists of 150,000 or so clones, with nearly 90% occurring once and the leading ten covering 9.5% to 15%. Material: blood, obtained from a patient whose treatment included radiotherapy and nephrectomy. The receptor set was obtained from a woman in her forties or fifties with renal cell carcinoma.

V gene TRBV29-1 combines with J gene TRBJ2-5; D is unclear. With the DNA end fitting TRBJ2-7 better, the J assignment may be wrong. The CDR3 consists of 13 residues. Germline lookup yields CDR1 SQVTM and CDR2 ANQGSEA. The CDR3 loop reads CSVSQVLTDEQYF. The CDR3 DNA reads as TGCAGCGTCTCTCAGGTGTTGACCGACGAGCAGTACTTC.

The gene calls are TRBV7-9 and TRBJ1-2; D is uncertain. The V end was cut by 5 bases, the J end by 3 bases, with 16 bases between. The CDR3 consists of 15 residues. Germline V CDR1 and CDR2: SEHNR, FQNEAQ (reference sequence). The CDR3 here is CASSPRITAYYGYTF. In DNA form, the CDR3 reads TGTGCCAGCAGCCCACGAATTACAGCTTACTATGGCTACACCTTC.

The V and J genes are TRBV28 and TRBJ2-6; D perhaps matches TRBD1 (5 bases). V was trimmed by 6 bases and J by 0 bases, leaving 12 bases between them. The CDR3 runs to 16 residues. The germline CDR1 and CDR2 sequences are MDHEN and SYDVKM. CDR3 bases: TGTGCCAGCAGACCCCGACAGAGCTCTGGGGCCAACGTCCTGACTTTC. It specifies CASRPRQSSGANVLTF. The whole variable domain, remainder taken from reference TRBV28 and TRBJ2-6, is DVKVTQSSRYLVKRTGEKVFLECVQDMDHENMFWYRQDPGLGLRLIYFSYDVKMKEKGDIPEGYSVSREKKERFSLILESASTNQTSMYLCASRPRQSSGANVLTFGAGSRLTVL.

This clone has a handful of counts. The chain recombines TRBV5-1 with TRBJ2-1, with 9 bases that match TRBD1. V dropped 5 bases and J dropped 7; count of bases not matched to a gene: 10. The CDR3 runs 15 residues. Germline CDR1 SGHRS, CDR2 YFSETQ. This CDR3 reads CASRFRGQGLNEQFF. CDR3 nucleotides: TGCGCCAGCAGGTTCCGGGGACAGGGCTTGAATGAGCAGTTCTTC.

The chain links TRBV7-2 to TRBJ2-3; D perhaps matches TRBD1 (5 bases). The V end was cut by 1 base, the J end by 2 bases, with 10 bases between. The CDR3 runs 15 residues. Germline values: CDR1 SGHTA, CDR2 FQGNSA. CDR3 nucleotides: TGTGCCAGCAGCTTAGGACAGTACAACACAGATACGCAGTATTTT. It translates to CASSLGQYNTDTQYF. The variable domain in full, with the rest retrieved from reference TRBV7-2 and TRBJ2-3, is GAGVSQSPSNKVTEKGKDVELRCDPISGHTALYWYRQSLGQGLEFLIYFQGNSAPDKSGLPSDRFSAERTGGSVSTLTIQRTQQEDSAVYLCASSLGQYNTDTQYFGPGTRLTVL.

V is TRBV27 and J is TRBJ2-1, with 13 bases aligning to TRBD2. The V segment lost 4 bases and the J segment 0 bases; nucleotides outside the gene matches: 12. CDR3 length: 20 residues. In germline, CDR1 is MNHEY, CDR2 SMNVEV (reference sequence). CDR3 protein: CASSSNPTSGGMSSYNEQFF. The CDR3 region has the DNA TGTGCCAGCAGTTCGAATCCGACTAGCGGGGGGATGAGCTCCTACAATGAGCAGTTCTTC.

The rearrangement joins TRBV7-9 to TRBJ2-7, with 7 bases matching TRBD1. The V segment lost 1 base and the J segment 1 base; nucleotides outside the gene matches: 4. Germline V gene sequence: CDR1 SEHNR, CDR2 FQNEAQ (reference sequence). The CDR3 spans 15 residues. In DNA, the CDR3 is TGTGCCAGCAGCTTAGAGGGGGCGAGGTCCTACGAGCAGTACTTC. Residues: CASSLEGARSYEQYF. The full variable domain, in which reference TRBV7-9 and TRBJ2-7 provide the parts outside the CDR3, is DTGVSQNPRHKITKRGQNVTFRCDPISEHNRLYWYRQTLGQGPEFLTYFQNEAQLEKSRLLSDRFSAERPKGSFSTLEIQRTEQGDSAMYLCASSLEGARSYEQYFGPGTRLTVT.

The chain combines TRBV7-2 with TRBJ1-6; 7 nucleotides align to TRBD1. The CDR3 is 15 residues long. Trimming cost V 1 base and J 9 bases; bases outside gene matches: 6. Germline V gene sequence: CDR1 SGHTA, CDR2 FQGNSA. Here the CDR3 DNA reads TGTGCCAGCAGCTTAGAGACAGGGAGGAGTTCACCCCTCCACTTT. Protein sequence: CASSLETGRSSPLHF.

The chain links TRBV5-4 to TRBJ2-7; D gene unclear. The germline gives CDR1 SGHNT, CDR2 YYREEE (reference sequence). V shed 4 bases and J shed 2 bases, with 10 bases lying between them. The CDR3 runs 13 residues. The CDR3 loop reads CASSPDETYEQYF. In DNA form, the CDR3 reads TGTGCCAGCAGCCCAGACGAAACCTACGAGCAGTACTTC.

The rearrangement links TRBV7-3 to TRBJ1-3, with 8 nucleotides matching TRBD1. CDR3 length equals 14 residues. Unmatched junction bases numbered 3, after V lost 4 bases and J lost 4 bases. Germline CDR1 is SGHTA and CDR2 is FQGTGA. The chain's CDR3 is CASSSGTGGNTIYF. DNA for the CDR3: TGTGCCAGCAGCTCCGGGACAGGAGGAAACACCATATATTTT.

In its sample, this clone was seen a few times. This sequence joins TRBV19 and TRBJ1-6, with D possibly TRBD1 on 6 matching bases. CDR3 length equals 16 residues. From germline, CDR1 is LNHDA and CDR2 SQIVND (reference sequence). Trimming shortened V by 3 bases and J by 7 bases, and 16 bases separated the two germline ends. CDR3 bases: TGTGCCAGTAGTATTGGGGACAACCCGGGCAATTCACCCCTCCACTTT. Residues: CASSIGDNPGNSPLHF.

The gene calls are TRBV29-1 and TRBJ2-5; TRBD2 matches at 15 bases. This CDR3 spans 16 amino acids. The germline CDR1 and CDR2 sequences are SQVTM and ANQGSEA. J was trimmed by 5 bases and V by 1 base; bases with no gene match: 5. CDR3 DNA: TGCAGCGTTGAAGGCGCGGGGACTAGCGGGGGGGAGACCCAGTACTTC. Protein sequence: CSVEGAGTSGGETQYF.

This chain joins TRBV6-1 and TRBJ2-1; 7 nucleotides agree with TRBD2. The CDR3 is 16 residues long. V shed 4 bases and J 7 bases; nucleotides not matched to a gene: 13. Germline CDR1 and CDR2: MNHNS and SASEGT. The DNA of the CDR3 is TGTGCCAGCAGTGTTGGGCTAGCGGTGACTCGGAATGAGCAGTTCTTC. Protein: CASSVGLAVTRNEQFF.

This chain joins TRBV11-3 and TRBJ2-1; D may be TRBD2 (5 bases). CDR3 length: 14 residues. Germline assignment: CDR1 SGHNT and CDR2 YENEEA. With 2 bases removed from V and 1 base from J, the gap between germline ends came to 6 bases. The CDR3 spells CASSLTGSYNEQFF. The CDR3, as DNA: TGTGCCAGCAGCTTAACGGGGTCCTACAATGAGCAGTTCTTC. The full variable domain, completed using reference TRBV11-3 and TRBJ2-1, is EAGVVQSPRYKIIEKKQPVAFWCNPISGHNTLYWYLQNLGQGPELLIRYENEEAVDDSQLPKDRFSAERLKGVDSTLKIQPAELGDSAVYLCASSLTGSYNEQFFGPGTRLTVL.

CDR3 in DNA: TGTGCCAGCAGCCACCCCCTCATGGTAGCCCTAGAGACCCAGTACTTC. This translates into CASSHPLMVALETQYF. The chain carries TRBV11-2 and TRBJ2-5; no firm D call. The V end was cut by 5 bases, the J end by 4 bases, with 20 bases between. There are 16 residues in the CDR3. In germline, CDR1 is SGHAT, CDR2 FQNNGV.

CDR3 in amino acids: CASTRGGGAHEQFF. The CDR3, as DNA: TGTGCCAGCACCCGTGGCGGGGGGGCCCATGAGCAGTTCTTC. The V call is TRBV6-5, the J call TRBJ2-1; TRBD2 aligns across 9 bases. This CDR3 is 14 amino acids long. Germline CDR1 MNHEY, CDR2 SVGAGI. V was clipped by 7 bases and J by 8 bases; unmatched bases: 9.

The V and J genes are TRBV19 and TRBJ2-1; 11 nucleotides agree with TRBD2. Germline CDR1 and CDR2: LNHDA and SQIVND (reference sequence). This CDR3 is built from 15 residues. J lost 3 bases, V lost 5 bases, and 3 bases had no gene match. CDR3 DNA: TGTGCCAGTAGTGAGGGACTAGCGGACTACAATGAGCAGTTCTTC. It codes for CASSEGLADYNEQFF.

The chain joins TRBV2 to TRBJ2-3, with D unclear. V lost 8 bases to trimming and J lost 0 bases, with 18 bases between them. The CDR3 length is 16 residues. The V gene's germline CDR1 is SNHLY and CDR2 FYNNEI. The CDR3 DNA reads TGTGCCAGCGGAACAGACCCTGCGTATAGCACAGATACGCAGTATTTT. This codes for CASGTDPAYSTDTQYF.

This clone was detected only once. Here the CDR3 reads CASSWDRVSTEAFF. The DNA of the CDR3 is TGTGCCAGCAGTTGGGACAGGGTGTCCACTGAAGCTTTCTTT. The genes are TRBV6-5 and TRBJ1-1, with 9 positions matching TRBD1. Trimming at V came to 4 bases and at J to 4 bases, leaving 4 bases not matched to a gene. Germline CDR1 MNHEY, CDR2 SVGAGI. The CDR3 runs 14 residues.

This sequence joins TRBV5-4 and TRBJ1-6; D possibly corresponds to TRBD1 (5 bases). CDR3 length: 16 residues. Germline V lookup: CDR1 SGHNT, CDR2 YYREEE (reference sequence). Trimming stripped 0 bases from V and 2 bases from J, with 9 bases between. CDR3 sequence: CASSLEGTPYNSPLHF. CDR3 nucleotides: TGTGCCAGCAGCTTGGAGGGGACCCCCTATAATTCACCCCTCCACTTT.

The chain carries TRBV2 and TRBJ2-2; tentatively, D is TRBD1 or TRBD2 (6 bases each). Germline V gene sequence: CDR1 SNHLY, CDR2 FYNNEI. V lost 6 bases, J lost 2 bases, and 13 bases lay in between. This CDR3 is built from 15 residues. CDR3 in amino acids: CASRRGTSNTGELFF. CDR3 in DNA: TGTGCCAGCAGACGCGGGACATCAAACACCGGGGAGCTGTTTTTT.

CDR3 in DNA: TGTGCCAGCAGAAACCAGGACAGCCTTAATCAGCCCCAGCATTTT. This translates into CASRNQDSLNQPQHF. The chain recombines TRBV2 with TRBJ1-5; possible D gene TRBD1, 6 bases. There are 15 residues in the CDR3. From germline, CDR1 is SNHLY and CDR2 FYNNEI. Trimming left V 6 bases short and J 4 bases short, with 16 bases between.

The chain employs TRBV5-8 and TRBJ1-4, with D possibly being TRBD1 (5 bases). The CDR3 loop spans 16 amino acids. Trimming stripped 2 bases from V and 4 bases from J, with 15 bases between. CDR1 is SGHTS and CDR2 is YDEGEE in the germline V gene. Here the CDR3 reads CASSFQGASLNEKLFF. The CDR3 DNA sequence: TGTGCCAGCAGCTTCCAGGGAGCATCCCTTAATGAAAAACTGTTTTTT.

The CDR3 bases are TGTGCCAGCAGCGTAACTGGCGGAGCCTACGAGCAGTACTTC. Protein sequence: CASSVTGGAYEQYF. The V gene is TRBV7-8, the J gene TRBJ2-7; no firm D call. Germline-derived CDR1 and CDR2 are SGHVS and FQNEAQ. V was shortened by 5 bases and J by 2 bases, with 13 bases between the two germline ends. The CDR3 contains 14 residues.

This clone has a handful of counts. The chain has TRBV5-1 and TRBJ1-1, with D possibly being TRBD1 (5 bases). This CDR3 is 16 amino acids long. Germline lookup yields CDR1 SGHRS and CDR2 YFSETQ. Deletions cut 0 bases from V and 4 bases from J, with 16 bases between. DNA for the CDR3: TGCGCCAGCAGCTTGGTAGGGGTGCGGGGGAGCACTGAAGCTTTCTTT. It yields the protein CASSLVGVRGSTEAFF. The entire variable domain, with the rest obtained from reference TRBV5-1 and TRBJ1-1, is as follows: KAGVTQTPRYLIKTRGQQVTLSCSPISGHRSVSWYQQTPGQGLQFLFEYFSETQRNKGNFPGRFSGRQFSNSRSEMNVSTLELGDSALYLCASSLVGVRGSTEAFFGQGTRLTVV.

The V gene is TRBV6-5, the J gene TRBJ2-2; a possible D gene is TRBD1 (6 bases). V shed 2 bases and J shed 4 bases, with 8 bases lying between them. Per the germline V gene, CDR1 is MNHEY and CDR2 is SVGAGI. This CDR3 comprises 14 residues. The CDR3 coding sequence is TGTGCCAGCAGTTACCAAGGGGGCACCGGGGAGCTGTTTTTT. Its translation: CASSYQGGTGELFF.

This rearrangement joins TRBV6-5 to TRBJ1-4; D is unresolved. CDR3 length: 11 residues. Trimming left V 6 bases short and J 7 bases short, with 6 bases between. Germline assignment: CDR1 MNHEY and CDR2 SVGAGI. The CDR3 DNA follows: TGTGCCAGCAGCTCAGGTGAAAAACTGTTTTTT. Residues: CASSSGEKLFF.

The chain recombines TRBV19 with TRBJ1-1; D remains unclear. This CDR3 is built from 13 residues. In germline, CDR1 is LNHDA, CDR2 SQIVND (reference sequence). The V gene lost 3 bases and the J gene lost 4 bases, with 9 bases spanning the gap. The CDR3 sequence: CASSITVVTEAFF. The DNA of the CDR3 is TGTGCCAGTAGTATTACGGTTGTCACTGAAGCTTTCTTT.